One and the same sample provided the 9 T cell receptor beta chains below, sequenced in a study of cytomegalovirus exposure and HLA in healthy donors (dated by TCRdb to the late 2010s). The protocol used for the library was the immunoSEQ multiplex PCR assay. A mixture of 60 forward primers for TCR Vbeta segments and 13 reverse primers for TCR Jbeta segments was used in the multiplex PCR. This is the immuneACCESS table as TCRdb keeps it, with only in-frame sequences that have V and J called. A part of the clones is gone; compared with another copy, unresolved V genes explain less than half, and the rest is unexplained. In this sample the table shows more than 25,000 clones, about 66% of which occur a single time. 35% to 50% of the sample rests with the top ten. The material sequenced was PBMCs. Receptors originate from a male donor in good health and CMV-seropositive.

This clone was counted ten times or more. The chain is built from TRBV7-9 and TRBJ2-2; D gene ambiguous. Trimming took off 5 bases at V and 3 bases at J, with 4 bases between the two ends. This CDR3 is built from 12 residues. Germline CDR1 reads SEHNR; CDR2 reads FQNEAQ (reference sequence). The CDR3 is CASSRDTGELFF. The CDR3 nucleotides are TGTGCCAGCAGCCGTGACACCGGGGAGCTGTTTTTT.

This clone was counted between two and nine times. At one boundary the junction diverges from the germline segment, which might be a read error. This chain connects TRBV6-5 to TRBJ2-1; D gene uncertain. Germline V gives CDR1 MNHEY, CDR2 SVGAGI. This CDR3 spans 15 amino acids. This chain's CDR3 is CANSYVQTGYNEQFF. The CDR3 DNA is TGTGCCAACAGTTACGTCCAGACTGGCTACAATGAGCAGTTCTTC.

The V and J genes are TRBV5-6 and TRBJ1-2; D is possibly TRBD1 (6 bases). This CDR3 is 13 amino acids long. V was clipped by 4 bases and J by 7 bases, with 14 bases between them. Germline CDR1 reads SGHDT; CDR2 reads YYEEEE. The chain's CDR3 is CASSQAGAGGYTF. Here the CDR3 DNA reads TGTGCCAGCAGCCAGGCGGGGGCTGGTGGCTACACCTTC.

The chain combines TRBV18 with TRBJ2-5, with D unresolved. Germline V gives CDR1 KGHSH, CDR2 LQKENI. The CDR3 sequence is 13 residues long. Between the trimmed V and J ends, which lost 1 base and 5 bases, there was a span of 8 bases. This chain's CDR3 is CASSPLSRETQYF. The CDR3 DNA sequence: TGTGCCAGCTCACCACTAAGTCGGGAGACCCAGTACTTC.

Only a few counts were recorded for this clone. The V and J genes are TRBV19 and TRBJ1-5; D is possibly TRBD1 (5 bases). V was pared by 6 bases and J by 5 bases, with 17 bases between. The CDR3 is 15 amino acids. Germline values: CDR1 LNHDA, CDR2 SQIVND (reference sequence). As DNA, the CDR3 is TGTGCCAGTAGCCGGATCCGGGACTCGGATCAGCCCCAGCATTTT. This encodes CASSRIRDSDQPQHF.

This chain connects TRBV4-1 to TRBJ1-2; D unresolved. The germline gives CDR1 MGHRA, CDR2 YSYEKL. The V end lost 0 bases, the J end lost 7 bases, and 18 bases lay between the germline ends. The CDR3 is made up of 16 amino acids. The CDR3 here is CASSQESGKGPSGYTF. The CDR3 region has the DNA TGCGCCAGCAGCCAAGAGTCGGGAAAAGGACCAAGTGGCTACACCTTC.

V and J are TRBV7-9 and TRBJ2-5; TRBD2 might be the D (8 bases). Trimming took 3 bases from V and 3 from J, leaving 23 bases between them. The length of the CDR3 is 18 residues. Germline CDR1 is SEHNR and CDR2 is FQNEAQ (reference sequence). Here the CDR3 DNA reads TGTGCCAGCAGCTTTGTTGGGACCGGGAGGGGGCGCAAAGAGACCCAGTACTTC. This encodes CASSFVGTGRGRKETQYF. The whole variable domain, filled in from reference TRBV7-9 and TRBJ2-5, reads DTGVSQNPRHKITKRGQNVTFRCDPISEHNRLYWYRQTLGQGPEFLTYFQNEAQLEKSRLLSDRFSAERPKGSFSTLEIQRTEQGDSAMYLCASSFVGTGRGRKETQYFGPGTRLLVL.

This sequence joins TRBV5-5 and TRBJ1-6, with D maybe TRBD1 (6 bases). The CDR3 extends over 16 amino acids. V dropped 1 base and J dropped 8 bases, with 16 bases sitting between them. Germline lookup yields CDR1 SGHKS and CDR2 YYEKEE (reference sequence). CDR3 loop: CASSLNYRVGDSPLHF. The CDR3 region has the DNA TGTGCCAGCAGCTTGAACTACAGGGTTGGGGATTCACCCCTCCACTTT.

The chain combines TRBV29-1 with TRBJ1-3; no definite D call. Germline V gene data show CDR1 as SQVTM and CDR2 as ANQGSEA. V was trimmed by 7 bases and J by 2 bases, leaving 18 bases between them. CDR3 length: 15 amino acids. Here the CDR3 reads CSGSVGLGAGNTIYF. CDR3 bases: TGCAGCGGGTCGGTAGGCCTCGGGGCTGGAAACACCATATATTTT.